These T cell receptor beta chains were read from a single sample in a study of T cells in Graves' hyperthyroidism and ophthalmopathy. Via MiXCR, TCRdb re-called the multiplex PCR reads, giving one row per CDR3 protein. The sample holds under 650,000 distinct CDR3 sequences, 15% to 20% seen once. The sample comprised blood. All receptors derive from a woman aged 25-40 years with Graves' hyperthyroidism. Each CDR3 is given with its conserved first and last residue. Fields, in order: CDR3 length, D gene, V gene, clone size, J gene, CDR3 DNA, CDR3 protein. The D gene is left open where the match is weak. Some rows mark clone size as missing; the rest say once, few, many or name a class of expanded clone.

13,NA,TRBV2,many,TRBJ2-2,TGTGCCAGCAGTGTTAGGAACACCGGGGAGCTGTTTTTT,CASSVRNTGELFF
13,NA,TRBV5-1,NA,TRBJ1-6,TGCGCCAGCAGCTTGGAAGTAAATTCACCCCTCCACTTT,CASSLEVNSPLHF
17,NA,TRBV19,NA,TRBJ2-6,TGTGCCAGTATCAACCAGGGGCCACCCTCTGGGGCCAACGTCCTGACTTTC,CASINQGPPSGANVLTF
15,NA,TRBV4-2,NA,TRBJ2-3,TGTGCCAGCAGCCAAGCACCGGACAGCACAGATACGCAGTATTTT,CASSQAPDSTDTQYF
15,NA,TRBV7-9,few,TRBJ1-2,TGTGCCAGCACCACGGGAGGGACGCCCCGGTATGGCTACACCTTC,CASTTGGTPRYGYTF
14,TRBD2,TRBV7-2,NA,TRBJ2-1,TGTGCCAGCAGCTTAATGGGACTAGTTAACGAGCAGTTCTTC,CASSLMGLVNEQFF
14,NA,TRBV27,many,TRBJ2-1,TGTGCCAGCATGGAGCCCCCCCCAGCGGCTGAGCAGTTCTTC,CASMEPPPAAEQFF
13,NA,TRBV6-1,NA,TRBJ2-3,TGTGCCAGCGTACGGTCAGGGGCAGATACGCAGTATTTT,CASVRSGADTQYF
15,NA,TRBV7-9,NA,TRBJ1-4,TGTGCCAGCAGCTTAGGGACAGCGAAAAATGAAAAACTGTTTTTT,CASSLGTAKNEKLFF
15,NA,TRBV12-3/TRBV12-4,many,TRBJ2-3,TGTGCCAGCAGTTTCCAGGAGACTAGCACAGATACGCAGTATTTT,CASSFQETSTDTQYF
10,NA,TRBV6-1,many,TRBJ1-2,TGTGCCAGCAGTGACTATGGCTACACCTTC,CASSDYGYTF
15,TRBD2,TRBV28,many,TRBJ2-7,TGTGCCAGCAGCCCGAGACTAGCGGGTGGGAGTGAGCAGTACTTC,CASSPRLAGGSEQYF
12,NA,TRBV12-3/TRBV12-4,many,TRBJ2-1,TGTGCCAGCAGCCCTAAATACAATGAGCAGTTCTTC,CASSPKYNEQFF
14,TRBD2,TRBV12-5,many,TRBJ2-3,TGTGCTAGCGCCGGGACTAGCGCCACAGATACGCAGTATTTT,CASAGTSATDTQYF
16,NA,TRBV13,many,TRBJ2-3,TGTGCCAGCAGCTTAGTGGGTGGCAGGGTCACAGATACGCAGTATTTT,CASSLVGGRVTDTQYF
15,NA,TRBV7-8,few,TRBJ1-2,TGTGCCAGCAGCAAAGGGACCCCTATATCCTATGGCTACACCTTC,CASSKGTPISYGYTF
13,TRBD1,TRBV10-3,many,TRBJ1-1,TGTGCCAGAGAGGGGGCAGGGAACACTGAAGCTTTCTTT,CAREGAGNTEAFF
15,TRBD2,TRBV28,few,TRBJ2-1,TGTGCCAGCAGTTTGGGGAGCGGGAGGGTCTATGAGCAGTTCTTC,CASSLGSGRVYEQFF
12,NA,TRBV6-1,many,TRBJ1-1,TGTGCCAGCAGTGAATCTGGGGGTGAAGCTTTCTTT,CASSESGGEAFF
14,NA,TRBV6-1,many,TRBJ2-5,TGTGCCAGCAGTGACGCCCTTCTCAGAGAGACCCAGTACTTC,CASSDALLRETQYF
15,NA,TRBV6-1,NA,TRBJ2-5,TGTGCCAGCACTCCCAGGAACAGTAAGGGCCAGACCCAGTACTTC,CASTPRNSKGQTQYF
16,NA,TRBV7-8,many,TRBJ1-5,TGTGCCAGCAGCTTGAGGGAAAGGGGGTACAATCAGCCCCAGCATTTT,CASSLRERGYNQPQHF
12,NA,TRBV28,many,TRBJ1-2,TGTGCCAGCAGTTTCGCAGGGAGTTTAGGAACCTTC,CASSFAGSLGTF
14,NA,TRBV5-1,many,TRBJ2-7,TGCGCCAGCAGCTTCCGTTACTTGGGCTACGAGCAGTACTTC,CASSFRYLGYEQYF
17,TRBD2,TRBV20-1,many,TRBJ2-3,TGCAGTGCGAGGACCGGGACTAGCGGGAGGGTGGTGGATACGCAGTATTTT,CSARTGTSGRVVDTQYF
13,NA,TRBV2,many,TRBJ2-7,TGTGCCAGCAGGCGGGACAGAAACTACGAGCAGTACTTC,CASRRDRNYEQYF
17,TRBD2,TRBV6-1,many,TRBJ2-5,TGTGCCAGCAGTGAAGTAACTAGCGGGAGGTACCAAGAGACCCAGTACTTC,CASSEVTSGRYQETQYF
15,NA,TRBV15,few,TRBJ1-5,TGTGCCACCAGCAGAGATCGATCGCGGGGTCAGCCCCAGCATTTT,CATSRDRSRGQPQHF
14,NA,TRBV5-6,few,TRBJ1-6,TGTGCCAGCAGCCTGCGATCCTCTAATTCACCCCTCCACTTT,CASSLRSSNSPLHF
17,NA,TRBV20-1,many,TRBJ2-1,TGCAGTGCTAGAGATGGAGGGGGGGGCGGCACCTACAATGAGCAGTTCTTC,CSARDGGGGGTYNEQFF
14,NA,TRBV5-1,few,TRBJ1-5,TGCGCCAGCAGTGACGGGGGAGGACTTCAGCCCCAGCATTTT,CASSDGGGLQPQHF
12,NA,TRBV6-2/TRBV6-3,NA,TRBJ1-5,TGTGCCAGCAAGAGCAGGGGACAGCCCCAGCATTTT,CASKSRGQPQHF
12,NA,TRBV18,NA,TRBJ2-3,TGTGCCAGCTCGTCAGGGGTAGATACGCAGTATTTT,CASSSGVDTQYF
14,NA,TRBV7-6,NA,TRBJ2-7,TGTGCCAGCAGCTCTAACAGGGAGTCCTACGAGCAGTACTTC,CASSSNRESYEQYF
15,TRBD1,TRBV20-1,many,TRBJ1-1,TGCAGTGCTAGATCTGGACAGGGGTTGCCGACTGAAGCTTTCTTT,CSARSGQGLPTEAFF
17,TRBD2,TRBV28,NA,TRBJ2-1,TGTGCCAGCAGTTTAGGACTAGCGGGAGTCTCTTACAATGAGCAGTTCTTC,CASSLGLAGVSYNEQFF
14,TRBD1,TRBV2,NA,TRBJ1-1,TGTGCCAGCAGCGGGGACAGGGGGCAAGGTGAAGCTTTCTTT,CASSGDRGQGEAFF
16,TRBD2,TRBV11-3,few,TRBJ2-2,TGTGCCAGCATCGAGCGGGAGGGCCTGGGGACCGGGGAGCTGTTTTTT,CASIEREGLGTGELFF
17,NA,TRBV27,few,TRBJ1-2,TGTGCCAGCAGTTTATTCGGAAATACAGATAACCACTATGGCTACACCTTC,CASSLFGNTDNHYGYTF
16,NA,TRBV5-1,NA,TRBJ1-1,TGCGCCAGCAGCTTGGGTCAGGGGCACAGAGACACTGAAGCTTTCTTT,CASSLGQGHRDTEAFF
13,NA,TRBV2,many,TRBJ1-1,TGTGCCAGCAGTGAAACCTTGAACACTGAAGCTTTCTTT,CASSETLNTEAFF
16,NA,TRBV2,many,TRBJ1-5,TGTGCCAGCAGTGAAGGAAGGGGGGAAATCAATCAGCCCCAGCATTTT,CASSEGRGEINQPQHF
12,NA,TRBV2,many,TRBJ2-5,TGTGCCAGCAGAGACTACACGGAGACCCAGTACTTC,CASRDYTETQYF
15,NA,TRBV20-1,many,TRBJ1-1,TGCAGTGCTAGAGATTCGCGGGGAGTCGACACTGAAGCTTTCTTT,CSARDSRGVDTEAFF
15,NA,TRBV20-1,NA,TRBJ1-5,TGCAGTGCTCAGAGGACCAGGGGAAGCAATCAGCCCCAGCATTTT,CSAQRTRGSNQPQHF
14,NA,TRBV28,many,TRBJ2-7,TGTGCCAGCAGTTTTGGTGGGAGTGGAGGCGAGCAGTACTTC,CASSFGGSGGEQYF
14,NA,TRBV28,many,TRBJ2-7,TGTGCCAGCAAGGAGGCGGGCAACTCCTACGAGCAGTACTTC,CASKEAGNSYEQYF
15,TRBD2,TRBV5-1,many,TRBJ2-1,TGCGCCAGCAGCTTGGTAAGCGGGATGAGCAATGAGCAGTTCTTC,CASSLVSGMSNEQFF
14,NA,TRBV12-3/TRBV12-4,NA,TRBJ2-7,TGTGCCAGCACTCTTTCCGGGCCTCTAGACGAGCAGTACTTC,CASTLSGPLDEQYF
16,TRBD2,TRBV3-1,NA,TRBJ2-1,TGTGCCAGCAGCCACTGGTGGCTAGCGGGGTACAATGAGCAGTTCTTC,CASSHWWLAGYNEQFF